The clone carrying this TCR beta chain appeared a single time. Its antigen is unidentified. Germline V CDR1 and CDR2: LNHDA, SQIVND (reference sequence). Trimming took 5 bases from V and 4 from J; bases not matched to a gene: 5. The CDR3 is 14 amino acids. This entry belongs to a study of OX40 agonist ivuxolimab in advanced cancers. Study summary: An agonistic human IgG2 monoclonal antibody against OX40 (CD134) was given.

Sequencing used immunoSEQ multiplex PCR; TCRdb keeps in-frame clones, though not all of them. Here the sample spans about 34,000 clones, roughly 80% being singletons. General study results and limits: At 0.1 to 3.0 mg/kg and by week 6, clonal expansion occurred in CD4+ and CD8+ blood T cells. Expanded clones tended on average to be more numerous among CD8+ T cells than CD4+.

A history of autoimmune disease or systemic immunosuppression excluded patients. The clonotype was recovered from an adult with an advanced solid tumor such as melanoma, head and neck, liver or kidney cancer. The chain links TRBV19 to TRBJ1-1; 9 nucleotides match TRBD1. The material sequenced was CD4+ or CD8+ T cells sorted from blood, taken in a trial of the OX40 agonist ivuxolimab. Here the CDR3 DNA reads TGTGCCAGTAGTGTCAAGACAGGGGGCACTGAAGCTTTCTTT. The encoded protein is CASSVKTGGTEAFF.